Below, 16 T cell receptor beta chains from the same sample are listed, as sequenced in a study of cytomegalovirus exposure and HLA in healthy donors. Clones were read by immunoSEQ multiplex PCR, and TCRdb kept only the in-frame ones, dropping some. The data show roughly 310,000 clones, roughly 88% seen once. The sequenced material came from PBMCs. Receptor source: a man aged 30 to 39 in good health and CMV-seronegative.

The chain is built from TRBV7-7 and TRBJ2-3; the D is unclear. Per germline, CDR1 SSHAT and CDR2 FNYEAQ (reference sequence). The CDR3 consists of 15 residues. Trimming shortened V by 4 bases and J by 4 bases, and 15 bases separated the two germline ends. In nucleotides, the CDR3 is TGTGCCAGCAGCTCCCTGAACATGGTCGCAGATACGCAGTATTTT. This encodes CASSSLNMVADTQYF. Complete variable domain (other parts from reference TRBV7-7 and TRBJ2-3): GAGVSQSPRYKVTKRGQDVTLRCDPISSHATLYWYQQALGQGPEFLTYFNYEAQPDKSGLPSDRFSAERPEGSISTLTIQRTEQRDSAMYRCASSSLNMVADTQYFGPGTRLTVL.

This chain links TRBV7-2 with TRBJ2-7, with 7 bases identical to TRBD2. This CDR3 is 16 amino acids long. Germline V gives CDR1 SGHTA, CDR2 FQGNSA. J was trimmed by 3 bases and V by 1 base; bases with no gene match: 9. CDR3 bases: TGTGCCAGCAGCTTAGGGGGGACTATCCTAGACTACGAGCAGTACTTC. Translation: CASSLGGTILDYEQYF.

CDR3 coding DNA: TGTGCCGCGGGGGCGATTAGCAATCAGCCCCAGCATTTT. This translates into CAAGAISNQPQHF. The genes are TRBV6-1 and TRBJ1-5; a weak D match, TRBD1 (6 bases). Between the trimmed V and J ends, which lost 11 bases and 0 bases, there was a span of 11 bases. The CDR3 runs 13 residues. The germline V gene has CDR1 MNHNS and CDR2 SASEGT.

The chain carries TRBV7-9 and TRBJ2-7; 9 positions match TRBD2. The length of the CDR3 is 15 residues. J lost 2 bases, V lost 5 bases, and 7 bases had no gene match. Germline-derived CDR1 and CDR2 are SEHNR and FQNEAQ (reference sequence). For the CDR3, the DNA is TGTGCCAGCAGCGGACAGCGGGGGGATACCTACGAGCAGTACTTC. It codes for CASSGQRGDTYEQYF.

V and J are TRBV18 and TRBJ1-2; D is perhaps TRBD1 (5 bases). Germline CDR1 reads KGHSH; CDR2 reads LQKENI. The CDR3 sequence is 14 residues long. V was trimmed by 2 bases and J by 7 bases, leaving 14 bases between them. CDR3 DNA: TGTGCCAGCTCACCAGATCCAGGGCTCGGTGGCTACACCTTC. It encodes CASSPDPGLGGYTF.

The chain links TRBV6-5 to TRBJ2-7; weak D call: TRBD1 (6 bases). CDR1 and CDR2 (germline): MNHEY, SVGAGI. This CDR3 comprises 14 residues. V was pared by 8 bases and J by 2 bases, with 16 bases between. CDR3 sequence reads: CASATPGQTYEQYF. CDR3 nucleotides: TGTGCCAGCGCTACACCCGGACAGACCTACGAGCAGTACTTC.

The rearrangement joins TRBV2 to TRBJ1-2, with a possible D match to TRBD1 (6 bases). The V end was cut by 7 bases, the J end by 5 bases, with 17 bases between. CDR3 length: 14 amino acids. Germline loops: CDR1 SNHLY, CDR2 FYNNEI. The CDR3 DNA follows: TGTGCCAGCAATGGACAGATCCGGTCGTATGGCTACACCTTC. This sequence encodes CASNGQIRSYGYTF.

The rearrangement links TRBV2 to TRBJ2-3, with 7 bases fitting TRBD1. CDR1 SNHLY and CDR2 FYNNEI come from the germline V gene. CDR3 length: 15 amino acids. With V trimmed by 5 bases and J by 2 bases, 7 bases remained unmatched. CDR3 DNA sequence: TGTGCCAGCAGTACAGGGGTTCGGGACACAGATACGCAGTATTTT. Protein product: CASSTGVRDTDTQYF.

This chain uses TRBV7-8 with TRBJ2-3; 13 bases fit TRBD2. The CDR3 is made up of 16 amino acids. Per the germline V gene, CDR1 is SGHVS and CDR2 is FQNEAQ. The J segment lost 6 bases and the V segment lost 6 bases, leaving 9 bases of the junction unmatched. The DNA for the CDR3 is TGTGCCAGCAGGATTCGACTAGCGGGGGGCCGCGATACGCAGTATTTT. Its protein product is CASRIRLAGGRDTQYF. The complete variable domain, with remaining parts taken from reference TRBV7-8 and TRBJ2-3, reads GAGVSQSPRYKVAKRGQDVALRCDPISGHVSLFWYQQALGQGPEFLTYFQNEAQLDKSGLPSDRFFAERPEGSVSTLKIQRTQQEDSAVYLCASRIRLAGGRDTQYFGPGTRLTVL.

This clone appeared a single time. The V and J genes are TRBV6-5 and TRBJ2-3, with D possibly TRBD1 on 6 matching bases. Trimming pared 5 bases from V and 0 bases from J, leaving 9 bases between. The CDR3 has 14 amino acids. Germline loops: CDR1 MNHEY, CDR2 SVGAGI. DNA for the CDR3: TGTGCCAGCAGTCGGACAGTTAGCACAGATACGCAGTATTTT. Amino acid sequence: CASSRTVSTDTQYF.

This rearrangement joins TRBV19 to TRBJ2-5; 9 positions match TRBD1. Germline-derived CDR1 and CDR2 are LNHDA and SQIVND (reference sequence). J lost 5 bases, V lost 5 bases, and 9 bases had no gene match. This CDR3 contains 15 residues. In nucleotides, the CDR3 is TGTGCCAGTAGTGCAAACAGGGGGCGGTTGGAGACCCAGTACTTC. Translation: CASSANRGRLETQYF.

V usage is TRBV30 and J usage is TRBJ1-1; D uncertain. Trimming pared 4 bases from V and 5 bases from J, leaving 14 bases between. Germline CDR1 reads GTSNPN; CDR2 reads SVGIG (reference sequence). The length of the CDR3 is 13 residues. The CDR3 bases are TGTGCCTGGAACTCTGGAGGAGGGACTGAAGCTTTCTTT. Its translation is CAWNSGGGTEAFF.

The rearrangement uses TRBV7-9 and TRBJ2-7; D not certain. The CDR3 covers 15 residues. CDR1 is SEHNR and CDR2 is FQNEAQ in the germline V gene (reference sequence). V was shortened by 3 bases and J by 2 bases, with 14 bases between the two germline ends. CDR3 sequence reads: CASSFTPGSPYEQYF. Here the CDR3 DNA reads TGTGCCAGCAGCTTCACACCAGGTTCCCCCTACGAGCAGTACTTC. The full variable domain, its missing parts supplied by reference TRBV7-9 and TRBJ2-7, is DTGVSQNPRHKITKRGQNVTFRCDPISEHNRLYWYRQTLGQGPEFLTYFQNEAQLEKSRLLSDRFSAERPKGSFSTLEIQRTEQGDSAMYLCASSFTPGSPYEQYFGPGTRLTVT.

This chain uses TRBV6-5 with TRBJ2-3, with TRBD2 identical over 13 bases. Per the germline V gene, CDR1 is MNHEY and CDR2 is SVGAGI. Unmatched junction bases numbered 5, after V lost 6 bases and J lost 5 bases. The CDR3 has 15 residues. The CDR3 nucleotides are TGTGCCAGCAGCGTACTAGCGGGGGGGGGAGATACGCAGTATTTT. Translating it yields CASSVLAGGGDTQYF.

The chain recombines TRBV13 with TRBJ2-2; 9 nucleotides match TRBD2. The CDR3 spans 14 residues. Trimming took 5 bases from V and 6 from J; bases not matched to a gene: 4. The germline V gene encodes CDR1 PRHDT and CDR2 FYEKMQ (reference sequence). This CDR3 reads CASSPGLAAGELFF. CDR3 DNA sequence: TGTGCCAGCAGCCCGGGACTAGCTGCCGGGGAGCTGTTTTTT.

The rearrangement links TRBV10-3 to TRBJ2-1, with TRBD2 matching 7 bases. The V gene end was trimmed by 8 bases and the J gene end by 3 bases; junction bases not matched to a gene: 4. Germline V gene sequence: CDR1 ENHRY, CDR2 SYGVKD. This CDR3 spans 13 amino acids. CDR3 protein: CAIGPSGYNEQFF. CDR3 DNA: TGTGCCATCGGCCCTAGCGGCTACAATGAGCAGTTCTTC.